This is a list of T cell receptor beta chains from one sample in a study of blood T cell repertoires in COVID-19. Sequenced by immunoSEQ multiplex PCR; TCRdb stores in-frame clones only, minus some. The table shows some 450,000 clones, with about 91% occurring only once. Sequenced input: peripheral blood. The receptors here all came from a woman aged 45-60 years with COVID-19, enrolled during active disease. CDR3s leave out the opening cysteine and the closing phenylalanine or tryptophan. Fields, in order: clone size, V gene, D gene, J gene, CDR3 length, CDR3 protein. The D gene is left open where the match is weak. Some rows have no size entry. The others give once, few or many, or a class for an expanded clone.

.	TRBV2	TRBD1	TRBJ2-2	12	ASRGQVNTGELF
.	TRBV7-8	TRBD1	TRBJ2-2	15	ASSFQRDSPNTGELF
.	TRBV10-3	TRBD1	TRBJ2-6	13	ATLGQISGANVLT
.	TRBV27	TRBD1	TRBJ1-2	14	ASRLGQGKYNYGYT
once	TRBV18	TRBD1	TRBJ1-2	13	ASSPGDRINYGYT
.	TRBV10-3	.	TRBJ2-7	10	ATGTGDYEQY
many	TRBV13	.	TRBJ2-1	11	ASSSLSYNEQF
.	TRBV6-5	.	TRBJ1-1	10	ASRSERGGAF
.	TRBV2	.	TRBJ1-3	13	ASSEWSDSGNTIY
.	TRBV7-9	.	TRBJ2-3	13	ASSLLGGGTDTQY
.	TRBV5-1	.	TRBJ1-2	12	ASSLAQAFGGYT
.	TRBV14	.	TRBJ2-7	12	ASSQEPDWYEQY
.	TRBV6-1	.	TRBJ1-4	12	ASSESLRRGKLF
.	TRBV5-8	TRBD2	TRBJ2-7	13	ASSFRGTSGGEQY
.	TRBV7-2	TRBD2	TRBJ2-1	12	ASSISGVPGEQF
.	TRBV30	TRBD1	TRBJ1-1	13	AWSPPDRGMGEAF
.	TRBV19	TRBD1	TRBJ2-7	11	ASSGQGNHEQY
.	TRBV29-1	.	TRBJ1-5	12	SVSFIGVNQPQH
.	TRBV2	TRBD1	TRBJ2-3	12	ASSLDRGADTQY
.	TRBV5-6	.	TRBJ2-7	12	ASRWGTGHYEQY
.	TRBV6-4	.	TRBJ1-6	12	ASRAPLYNSPLH
.	TRBV19	.	TRBJ1-5	14	ASSIDPGDRDQPQH
.	TRBV14	.	TRBJ1-2	11	ASSQGVSYGYT
.	TRBV7-8	TRBD1	TRBJ2-7	11	ASRTGESYEQY
.	TRBV12-3/TRBV12-4	.	TRBJ1-2	10	ASSLAAGIYT
.	TRBV5-1	TRBD1	TRBJ2-3	12	ASRAQGDTDTQY
.	TRBV27	.	TRBJ2-3	9	ASRTTYTQY
.	TRBV7-8	.	TRBJ2-7	13	ASSPSRAPSYEQY
few	TRBV5-4	.	TRBJ1-1	12	ASSLPRGLTEAF
.	TRBV10-3	.	TRBJ2-7	12	AIRKPEGAYEQY
.	TRBV6-6	TRBD2	TRBJ2-5	13	ALKPGRAGRKTQY